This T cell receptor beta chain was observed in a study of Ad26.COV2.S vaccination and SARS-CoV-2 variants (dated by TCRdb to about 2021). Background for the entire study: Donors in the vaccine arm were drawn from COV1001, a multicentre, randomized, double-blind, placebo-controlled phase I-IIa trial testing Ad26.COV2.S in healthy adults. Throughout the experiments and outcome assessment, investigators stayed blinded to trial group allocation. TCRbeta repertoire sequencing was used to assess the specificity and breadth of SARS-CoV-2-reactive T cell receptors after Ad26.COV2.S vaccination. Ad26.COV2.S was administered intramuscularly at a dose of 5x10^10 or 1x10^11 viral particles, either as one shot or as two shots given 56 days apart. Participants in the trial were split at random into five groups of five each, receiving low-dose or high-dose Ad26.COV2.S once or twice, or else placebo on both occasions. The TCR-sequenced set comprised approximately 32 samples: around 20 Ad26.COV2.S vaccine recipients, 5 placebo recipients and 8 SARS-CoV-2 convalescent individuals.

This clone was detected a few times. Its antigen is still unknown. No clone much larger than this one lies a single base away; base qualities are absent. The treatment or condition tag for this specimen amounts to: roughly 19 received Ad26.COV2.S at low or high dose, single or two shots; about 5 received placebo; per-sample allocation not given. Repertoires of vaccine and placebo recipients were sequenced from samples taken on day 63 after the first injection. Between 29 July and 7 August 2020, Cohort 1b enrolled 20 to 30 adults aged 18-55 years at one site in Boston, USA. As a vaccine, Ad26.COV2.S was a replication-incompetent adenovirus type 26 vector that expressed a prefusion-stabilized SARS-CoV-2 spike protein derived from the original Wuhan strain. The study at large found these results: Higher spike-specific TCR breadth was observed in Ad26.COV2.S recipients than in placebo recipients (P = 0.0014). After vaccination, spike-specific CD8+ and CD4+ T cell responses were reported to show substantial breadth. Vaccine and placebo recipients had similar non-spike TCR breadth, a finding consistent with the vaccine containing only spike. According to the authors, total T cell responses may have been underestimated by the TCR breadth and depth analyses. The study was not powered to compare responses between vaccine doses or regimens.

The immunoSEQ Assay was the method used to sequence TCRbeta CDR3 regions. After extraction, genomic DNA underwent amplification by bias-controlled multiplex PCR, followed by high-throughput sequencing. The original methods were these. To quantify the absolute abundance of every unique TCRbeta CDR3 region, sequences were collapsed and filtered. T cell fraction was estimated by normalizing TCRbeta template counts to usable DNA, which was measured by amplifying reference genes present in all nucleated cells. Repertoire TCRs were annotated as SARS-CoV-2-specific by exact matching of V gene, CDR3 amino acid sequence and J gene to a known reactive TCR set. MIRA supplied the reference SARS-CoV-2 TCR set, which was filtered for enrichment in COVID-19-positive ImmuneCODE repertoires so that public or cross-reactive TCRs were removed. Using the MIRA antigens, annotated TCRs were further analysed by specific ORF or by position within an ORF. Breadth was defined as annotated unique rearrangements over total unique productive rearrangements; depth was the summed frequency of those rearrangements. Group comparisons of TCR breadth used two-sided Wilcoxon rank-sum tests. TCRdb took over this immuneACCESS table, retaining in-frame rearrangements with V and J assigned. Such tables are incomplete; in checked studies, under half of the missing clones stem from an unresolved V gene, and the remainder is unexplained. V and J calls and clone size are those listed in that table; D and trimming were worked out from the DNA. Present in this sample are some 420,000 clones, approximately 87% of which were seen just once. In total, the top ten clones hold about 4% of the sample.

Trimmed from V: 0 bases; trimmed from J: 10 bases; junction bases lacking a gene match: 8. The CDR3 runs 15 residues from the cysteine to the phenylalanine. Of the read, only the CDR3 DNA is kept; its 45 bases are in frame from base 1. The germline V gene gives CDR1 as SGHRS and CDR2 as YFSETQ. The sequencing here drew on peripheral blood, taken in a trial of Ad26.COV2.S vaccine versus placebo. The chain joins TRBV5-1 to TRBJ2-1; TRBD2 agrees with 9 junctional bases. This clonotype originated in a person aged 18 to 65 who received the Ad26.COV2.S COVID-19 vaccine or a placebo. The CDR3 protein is CASSLGASGAHEQFF. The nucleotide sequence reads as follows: TGCGCCAGCAGCTTGGGGGCTAGCGGGGCCCACGAGCAGTTCTTC.